The 4 T cell receptor beta chains presented below share a single source sample, sequenced in a study of blood T cell repertoires in COVID-19. The data were produced by immunoSEQ multiplex PCR, yet TCRdb's version contains in-frame clones alone and is incomplete. Among 210,000 or so clones listed, approximately 90% were seen once. The sequencing sample was made of peripheral blood. These receptors originate from a woman aged 18-29 years who had recovered from COVID-19.

This chain connects TRBV7-3 to TRBJ2-1, with 14 bases that match TRBD2. V gave up 4 bases and J gave up 7 bases; unmatched junction bases: 6. The CDR3 is 16 residues long. The germline V gene has CDR1 SGHTA and CDR2 FQGTGA. The CDR3 protein is CASSSLGTSGSNEQFF. Here the CDR3 DNA reads TGTGCCAGCAGCTCGTTGGGGACTAGCGGGAGTAATGAGCAGTTCTTC.

The rearrangement joins TRBV2 to TRBJ2-1; 14 bases agree with TRBD2. Germline V CDR1 and CDR2: SNHLY, FYNNEI. V gave up 6 bases and J gave up 3 bases; unmatched junction bases: 7. The CDR3 spans 17 residues. CDR3 in DNA: TGTGCCAGCAGGGAGACTAGCGGGAGGGGCCGCTACAATGAGCAGTTCTTC. This codes for CASRETSGRGRYNEQFF.

The rearrangement joins TRBV10-2 to TRBJ2-5, with TRBD2 matching over 12 bases. This CDR3 comprises 16 residues. The germline CDR1 and CDR2 sequences are WSHSY and SAAADI. With V trimmed by 7 bases and J by 5 bases, 11 bases remained unmatched. CDR3 nucleotides: TGCGCCAGCACCCAGACTAGCGGGAGAAGAGGGGAGACCCAGTACTTC. It yields the protein CASTQTSGRRGETQYF.

The rearrangement uses TRBV28 and TRBJ2-2; 12 bases fit TRBD2. V lost 0 bases, J lost 4 bases, and 0 bases stayed unmatched. The CDR3 is made up of 16 amino acids. Germline V gives CDR1 MDHEN, CDR2 SYDVKM. CDR3 protein: CASSLWTSGSTGELFF. CDR3 nucleotide sequence: TGTGCCAGCAGTTTATGGACTAGCGGGAGCACCGGGGAGCTGTTTTTT.